These 21 T cell receptor beta chains share one sample of origin, sequenced in a study of blood T cells in healthy people across ages. Primers used in a second PCR of roughly 6 to 12 cycles were a sample-barcoded 5' primer and a J-beta primer mix. MiXCR, applied by TCRdb to the 5' RACE reads, yields one record per CDR3 protein. The table has 650,000 or so distinct CDR3 sequences, around 50% seen once. The specimen was blood. The receptors here all came from a woman of 80 years or more in good health.

On this clonotype: The junction departs from the called germline gene at one end, perhaps through a read error. Here the CDR3 DNA reads TGTCCCAGCAGAATGGGACAATTCTACACCGGGGAGCTGTTTTTT. It encodes CPSRMGQFYTGELFF. The chain joins TRBV7-9 to TRBJ2-2, with D possibly being TRBD1 (6 bases). CDR3 length: 15 amino acids. The germline gives CDR1 SEHNR, CDR2 FQNEAQ (reference sequence). The full variable domain, in which reference TRBV7-9 and TRBJ2-2 provide the parts outside the CDR3, is DTGVSQNPRHKITKRGQNVTFRCDPISEHNRLYWYRQTLGQGPEFLTYFQNEAQLEKSRLLSDRFSAERPKGSFSTLEIQRTEQGDSAMYLCPSRMGQFYTGELFFGEGSRLTVL.

This clonotype showed up many times. The chain links TRBV25-1 to TRBJ2-1; tentatively, D is TRBD1 (5 bases). V lost 8 bases to trimming and J lost 8 bases, with 13 bases between them. Germline CDR1 and CDR2: MGHDK and SYGVNS. The CDR3 loop spans 12 amino acids. Here the CDR3 DNA reads TGTGCCAGCGCCCAGGGCCCCGATGAGCAGTTCTTC. Translating it yields CASAQGPDEQFF. The variable domain in full, with the rest retrieved from reference TRBV25-1 and TRBJ2-1, is EADIYQTPRYLVIGTGKKITLECSQTMGHDKMYWYQQDPGMELHLIHYSYGVNSTEKGDLSSESTVSRIRTEHFPLTLESARPSHTSQYLCASAQGPDEQFFGPGTRLTVL.

This clonotype was seen repeatedly, ten times or more. The chain couples TRBV5-1 to TRBJ2-7; D might be TRBD1 or TRBD2, each matching 5 bases. Germline CDR1 reads SGHRS; CDR2 reads YFSETQ. The CDR3 is 15 residues long. V shed 4 bases and J shed 2 bases, with 16 bases lying between them. The CDR3 loop reads CASSRDDSPPYEQYF. CDR3 DNA: TGCGCCAGCAGCCGGGACGACAGTCCCCCCTACGAGCAGTACTTC.

A word on this clonotype: With a much larger clone just one base away, this may be a read error. The chain recombines TRBV9 with TRBJ2-1; D assignment may be TRBD1 or TRBD2 (5 bases each). The CDR3 spans 13 residues. V lost 5 bases and J lost 10, with 16 bases in between. From germline, CDR1 is SGDLS and CDR2 YYNGEE. In DNA form, the CDR3 reads TGTGCCAGCAGTGACCGGGACCTAAGAGAGCAGTTCTTC. The encoded protein is CASSDRDLREQFF.

The sample holds a few counts of this clonotype. This chain uses TRBV7-9 with TRBJ2-5; 8 bases agree with TRBD1. The closer fit of TRBJ2-7 to the DNA end suggests the J call may be wrong. This CDR3 has 13 residues. Germline V gene lookup returns CDR1 SEHNR and CDR2 FQNEAQ (reference sequence). The CDR3 sequence is CASSSGQGAEQYF. The CDR3 DNA sequence: TGTGCCAGCAGCTCCGGACAGGGTGCCGAGCAGTACTTC.

This clonotype has a count of ten or more. This sequence joins TRBV7-9 and TRBJ2-7; D call uncertain. This CDR3 spans 13 amino acids. V lost 1 base to trimming and J lost 7 bases, with 11 bases between them. Germline V gene sequence: CDR1 SEHNR, CDR2 FQNEAQ (reference sequence). The CDR3 reads CASSLVVRKEQYF. The CDR3, as DNA: TGTGCCAGCAGCTTAGTGGTCAGGAAGGAGCAGTACTTC. Full variable domain (rest looked up from reference TRBV7-9 and TRBJ2-7): DTGVSQNPRHKITKRGQNVTFRCDPISEHNRLYWYRQTLGQGPEFLTYFQNEAQLEKSRLLSDRFSAERPKGSFSTLEIQRTEQGDSAMYLCASSLVVRKEQYFGPGTRLTVT.

This clonotype was found many times. The V call is TRBV29-1, the J call TRBJ1-2, with 9 bases lining up with TRBD1. After removal of 3 bases from V and 7 bases from J, the junction contained 9 bases not matched to a gene. The length of the CDR3 is 14 residues. Germline CDR1 SQVTM, CDR2 ANQGSEA. CDR3 DNA sequence: TGCAGCGTTGACCCTCAACAGGGGGCGGGTGGCTACACCTTC. This encodes CSVDPQQGAGGYTF.

This clonotype was seen many times. This rearrangement joins TRBV5-1 to TRBJ2-1, with 9 bases matching TRBD2. The J segment lost 6 bases and the V segment lost 2 bases, leaving 9 bases of the junction unmatched. CDR1 is SGHRS and CDR2 is YFSETQ in the germline V gene. The CDR3 loop spans 16 amino acids. DNA of the CDR3: TGCGCCAGCAGCTTAACGCTAGCGGGACCGCGCAATGAGCAGTTCTTC. Translating it yields CASSLTLAGPRNEQFF.

The V and J genes are TRBV7-9 and TRBJ2-5; 8 bases fit TRBD1. Germline assignment: CDR1 SEHNR and CDR2 FQNEAQ (reference sequence). The V gene end was trimmed by 8 bases and the J gene end by 5 bases; junction bases not matched to a gene: 7. The CDR3 loop spans 13 amino acids. CDR3 nucleotides: TGTGCCAGCCTAAAGGACAGGGAGGAGACCCAGTACTTC. It specifies CASLKDREETQYF. The full variable domain, with the rest looked up from reference TRBV7-9 and TRBJ2-5, is DTGVSQNPRHKITKRGQNVTFRCDPISEHNRLYWYRQTLGQGPEFLTYFQNEAQLEKSRLLSDRFSAERPKGSFSTLEIQRTEQGDSAMYLCASLKDREETQYFGPGTRLLVL.

The sample holds a few counts of this clonotype. The chain uses TRBV4-2 and TRBJ2-2; perhaps TRBD1 as D (8 bases). V lost 2 bases to trimming and J lost 6 bases, with 16 bases between them. Germline CDR1 and CDR2: LGHNA and YNFKEQ. This CDR3 spans 16 amino acids. CDR3 protein: CASSQQATGGAGELFF. The CDR3 DNA sequence: TGTGCCAGCAGCCAACAAGCTACAGGGGGGGCCGGGGAGCTGTTTTTT.

Note on this clonotype: A much more abundant neighbour one base away suggests this may be a read error. The chain links TRBV7-7 to TRBJ2-5; D might be TRBD1 or TRBD2, each matching 6 bases. This CDR3 comprises 15 residues. Germline lookup yields CDR1 SSHAT and CDR2 FNYEAQ (reference sequence). The CDR3 here is CASSLTAGHEETQYF. The CDR3 DNA sequence: TGTGCTAGCAGCTTAACCGCGGGACACGAAGAGACCCAGTACTTC.

This clonotype was found a few times. The rearrangement links TRBV28 to TRBJ1-1; TRBD1 matches 9 bases. The trim removed 4 bases at V and 5 bases at J, leaving 8 bases unmatched. Germline assignment: CDR1 MDHEN and CDR2 SYDVKM. There are 15 residues in the CDR3. CDR3 DNA: TGTGCCAGCAGTTCAGCCGGGACAGGGAGGACTGAAGCTTTCTTT. Protein sequence: CASSSAGTGRTEAFF.

This clonotype has ten or more counts. The V call is TRBV20-1, the J call TRBJ1-2; 8 nucleotides match TRBD1. V shed 3 bases and J 2 bases; nucleotides not matched to a gene: 2. Germline V gene lookup returns CDR1 DFQATT and CDR2 SNEGSKA (reference sequence). CDR3 size: 13 residues. CDR3 sequence: CSARGQANYGYTF. The CDR3 nucleotides are TGCAGTGCTAGGGGACAGGCCAACTATGGCTACACCTTC.

This clonotype was observed once. This chain joins TRBV20-1 and TRBJ2-1; the match to TRBD2 covers 7 bases. This CDR3 comprises 15 residues. V lost 0 bases and J lost 4; bases outside the gene matches: 6. CDR1 is DFQATT and CDR2 is SNEGSKA in the germline V gene (reference sequence). CDR3 sequence: CSARDMGGSYNEQFF. The CDR3 nucleotides read TGCAGTGCTAGAGATATGGGGGGGTCTTACAATGAGCAGTTCTTC.

The chain has TRBV27 and TRBJ2-1; no clear D gene. In germline, CDR1 is MNHEY, CDR2 SMNVEV (reference sequence). The length of the CDR3 is 17 residues. The V end lost 4 bases, the J end lost 5 bases, and 21 bases lay between the germline ends. The CDR3 coding sequence is TGTGCCAGCAGTTCCTTATCACTCAGAAGATGGCACAATGAGCAGTTCTTC. Amino acid sequence: CASSSLSLRRWHNEQFF.

This clonotype was counted between two and nine times. The V call is TRBV6-6, the J call TRBJ2-7; the D gene is possibly TRBD1 (6 bases). The V end lost 2 bases, the J end lost 3 bases, and 17 bases lay between the germline ends. The CDR3 is made up of 16 amino acids. The V gene's germline CDR1 is MNHNY and CDR2 SVGAGI (reference sequence). CDR3 sequence (DNA): TGTGCCAGCAGTTACGGGGACATGGACGACCACTACGAGCAGTACTTC. This codes for CASSYGDMDDHYEQYF.

The CDR3 region is CASSPLQGVGTQYF. The CDR3 region has the DNA TGTGCCAGCAGTCCACTTCAGGGAGTCGGGACCCAGTACTTC. The chain couples TRBV6-2 or TRBV6-3 to TRBJ2-5, with D perhaps given as TRBD1 or TRBD2 (5 bases each). This CDR3 has 14 residues. V shed 5 bases and J shed 7 bases, with 17 bases lying between them. CDR1 and CDR2 from the germline V gene are MNHEY and SVGEGT.

This clonotype occurred once. The chain recombines TRBV18 with TRBJ2-3; TRBD1 might be the D (5 bases). V dropped 11 bases and J dropped 10 bases, with 28 bases sitting between them. The CDR3 extends over 15 amino acids. Germline CDR1 KGHSH, CDR2 LQKENI. CDR3 in DNA: TGTGCCTCGTTGGGGTCACCCGCTGGACATGATGCGCAGTATTTT. Residues: CASLGSPAGHDAQYF. Based on the CDR3 plus reference TRBV18 and TRBJ2-3, the full variable domain is NAGVMQNPRHLVRRRGQEARLRCSPMKGHSHVYWYRQLPEEGLKFMVYLQKENIIDESGMPKERFSAEFPKEGPSILRIQQVVRGDSAAYFCASLGSPAGHDAQYFGPGTRLTVL.

A few counts support this clonotype. This CDR3 reads CSVPGGASSYNEQFF. DNA for the CDR3: TGCAGCGTGCCCGGGGGGGCGAGCTCCTACAATGAGCAGTTCTTC. The J gene is TRBJ2-1, the V gene TRBV29-1; TRBD2 aligns across 8 bases. V lost 6 bases, J lost 0 bases, and 7 bases stayed unmatched. Per the germline V gene, CDR1 is SQVTM and CDR2 is ANQGSEA. The CDR3 contains 15 residues.

The rearrangement uses TRBV14 and TRBJ1-1; D is undetermined. The CDR3 contains 13 residues. The V end lost 5 bases, the J end lost 1 base, and 8 bases lay between the germline ends. From germline, CDR1 is SGHDN and CDR2 FVKESK. For the CDR3, the DNA is TGTGCCAGCAGCAACGCTCGGAACACTGAAGCTTTCTTT. Amino acid sequence: CASSNARNTEAFF.

At least ten counts were recorded for this clonotype. This chain links TRBV7-3 with TRBJ2-3, with TRBD2 as a possible D gene (6 bases). Trimming took off 5 bases at V and 3 bases at J, with 27 bases between the two ends. CDR3 size: 19 residues. Germline V gene data show CDR1 as SGHTA and CDR2 as FQGTGA. The CDR3 loop reads CASSLYVGSSAGRTDTQYF. The CDR3 DNA sequence: TGTGCCAGCAGCCTATACGTAGGGAGTTCGGCGGGAAGAACAGATACGCAGTATTTT.